These 5 T cell receptor beta chains were sequenced from one sample in a study of beta chain features in type 1 diabetes. Their antigens remain unidentified. The sequenced template was cDNA made from the entire isolated RNA. Data came from immunoSEQ multiplex PCR; TCRdb stores just in-frame clones and leaves some out. The sample holds 100,000 to 150,000 clones, 9% seen once. Study-level points and caveats: Type 1 diabetes patients had moderately but significantly shorter TCRB CDR3s in all four CD4+ subsets.

The sequencing sample was made of central memory CD4+ T cells from blood. The receptors were sampled from a man aged 30-40 years with type 1 diabetes.

The V gene is TRBV29-1, the J gene TRBJ2-1; a possible D gene is TRBD1 (6 bases). The CDR3 runs 13 residues. V was clipped by 6 bases and J by 7 bases, with 16 bases between them. CDR1 and CDR2 (germline): SQVTM, ANQGSEA. The CDR3 loop reads CSVGTTGLNEQFF. CDR3 DNA: TGCAGCGTCGGTACCACAGGGTTGAATGAGCAGTTCTTC.

Comment on this clone: Germline and junction disagree at one end, which may indicate a read error. CDR3 in DNA: TGTGCTAGCAGCTTACTCCCGGACAGGGGTAGCACAGATACGCAGTATTTT. It encodes CASSLLPDRGSTDTQYF. The chain is built from TRBV7-7 and TRBJ2-3; 9 bases fit TRBD1. CDR1 is SSHAT and CDR2 is FNYEAQ in the germline V gene (reference sequence). The length of the CDR3 is 17 residues.

This clone has a handful of counts. This sequence joins TRBV7-2 and TRBJ2-3, with D unclear. Trimming cost V 3 bases and J 4 bases, with 8 bases left between them. This CDR3 has 13 residues. The germline gives CDR1 SGHTA, CDR2 FQGNSA. The CDR3 region has the DNA TGTGCCAGCAGCTTTTCTGAGCCAGATACGCAGTATTTT. Residues: CASSFSEPDTQYF.

This chain links TRBV14 with TRBJ1-6; 7 nucleotides agree with TRBD1. J lost 9 bases, V lost 5 bases, and 16 bases had no gene match. The V gene's germline CDR1 is SGHDN and CDR2 FVKESK. The CDR3 spans 17 residues. The CDR3 loop reads CASSFNGVRSGGSPLHF. In nucleotides, the CDR3 is TGTGCCAGCAGCTTTAACGGGGTCCGGTCAGGGGGTTCACCCCTCCACTTT.

This clone was counted between two and nine times. The gene calls are TRBV7-2 and TRBJ2-3, with a tentative D call TRBD1 (6 bases). CDR3 size: 15 residues. The V end lost 4 bases, the J end lost 2 bases, and 13 bases lay between the germline ends. Germline assignment: CDR1 SGHTA and CDR2 FQGNSA. The CDR3 sequence is CASSSTGQNTDTQYF. In nucleotides, the CDR3 is TGTGCCAGCAGCTCCACAGGACAGAACACAGATACGCAGTATTTT.